The present T cell receptor beta chain was sequenced within a study of cytomegalovirus exposure and HLA in healthy donors. Study-level background: A later analysis reported the 100 to 150 validation repertoires used the same platform as the approximately 670 first-cohort repertoires. Broader study findings: TCR sequences were mostly rare, though some public TCRs occurred in many donors.

The assay was immunoSEQ multiplex PCR, and TCRdb's table has in-frame clones only and misses some. The sample carries a few hundred thousand clones, 86% recorded once. This clone was seen a single time. Its antigen is not identified. The study drew the donors from its approximately 120-subject validation cohort, separate from the approximately 700-subject first cohort. CDR1 MDHEN and CDR2 SYDVKM come from the germline V gene. Trimming shortened V by 7 bases and J by 2 bases, and 12 bases separated the two germline ends. This CDR3 is built from 13 residues. The sequenced sample was PBMCs. The V gene is TRBV28, the J gene TRBJ2-7; the D gene is possibly TRBD1 (6 bases). The origin of this receptor is a woman aged 18-30 years in good health and CMV-seronegative. The CDR3 DNA reads as TGTGCCAGCAACGAGGACAGTGCCTACGAGCAGTACTTC. Translating gives CASNEDSAYEQYF.